Shown below are 3 T cell receptor beta chains from a single sample sequenced in a study of post-analysis software for immune sequencing data. Antigens of these TCRs are unknown. Broader study findings: Controls had lower frequencies than patients of five TRBV segments, which included TRBV5-6, TRBV5-1 and TRBV20-1.

The TCR beta cDNA libraries carried unique molecular identifiers. TCRdb reprocessed the PCR reads with MiXCR, giving one entry per CDR3 protein. Here the sample spans about 680,000 distinct CDR3 sequences, over 45% being singletons. The material sequenced was blood. The receptors were sampled from a girl aged 2 to 9 with multiple sclerosis.

This chain uses TRBV5-4 with TRBJ2-1; 8 bases align to TRBD1. CDR1 and CDR2 from the germline V gene are SGHNT and YYREEE (reference sequence). Unmatched junction bases numbered 8, after V lost 4 bases and J lost 14 bases. CDR3 length: 12 amino acids. The CDR3: CASSPGQGPKFF. In DNA form, the CDR3 reads TGTGCCAGCAGCCCCGGACAGGGCCCTAAGTTCTTC.

As DNA, the CDR3 is TGTGCCAGCAGCCAAGACGGAGCGGGAGGTCCCTACAATGAGCAGTTCTTC. This translates into CASSQDGAGGPYNEQFF. The chain has TRBV4-2 and TRBJ2-1, with 9 bases identical to TRBD2. Per germline, CDR1 LGHNA and CDR2 YNFKEQ. The V segment lost 0 bases and the J segment 2 bases; nucleotides outside the gene matches: 5. This CDR3 comprises 17 residues.

This rearrangement joins TRBV20-1 to TRBJ2-3, with TRBD1 matching 7 bases. The ends lost 0 bases at V and 14 bases at J; junction bases unmatched: 5. Germline CDR1 reads DFQATT; CDR2 reads SNEGSKA (reference sequence). This CDR3 spans 11 amino acids. CDR3 DNA: TGCAGTGCTAGAGAGGACAGGAATACGTATTTT. Translation gives CSAREDRNTYF.